A single sample is the source of the 9 T cell receptor beta chains below, sequenced in a study of T cell responses to AZD1222 COVID-19 vaccine. The protocol was immunoSEQ multiplex PCR, while the TCRdb copy is restricted to in-frame clones and leaves out a portion. This table holds 150,000 to 200,000 clones, 90% to 95% found once. The material sequenced was peripheral blood, taken 28 days after the second dose of the MenACWY control vaccine. The source of these receptors is an adult who received the MenACWY meningococcal vaccine as a control.

V and J are TRBV11-2 and TRBJ2-3, with D possibly TRBD1 on 6 matching bases. The CDR3 spans 14 residues. Germline V lookup: CDR1 SGHAT, CDR2 FQNNGV. With 1 base removed from V and 5 bases from J, the gap between germline ends came to 10 bases. The CDR3 here is CASSLVQGKDTQYF. DNA of the CDR3: TGTGCCAGCAGCTTAGTACAGGGCAAAGATACGCAGTATTTT.

V usage is TRBV7-9 and J usage is TRBJ1-4; no firm D call. Germline CDR1 reads SEHNR; CDR2 reads FQNEAQ (reference sequence). The CDR3 extends over 16 amino acids. Trimming cost V 1 base and J 2 bases, with 11 bases left between them. The CDR3 reads CASSLGSPQTNEKLFF. For the CDR3, the DNA is TGTGCCAGCAGCTTAGGTTCGCCACAGACTAATGAAAAACTGTTTTTT.

The V call is TRBV19, the J call TRBJ1-1; D call uncertain. The V gene lost 5 bases and the J gene lost 1 base, with 11 bases spanning the gap. CDR1 is LNHDA, CDR2 SQIVND, per germline (reference sequence). CDR3 length: 14 residues. For the CDR3, the DNA is TGTGCCAGTAGTGTCCATCCGGGGAACACTGAAGCTTTCTTT. It translates to CASSVHPGNTEAFF.

This chain links TRBV6-5 with TRBJ2-2, with D possibly being TRBD1 (6 bases). CDR3 size: 15 residues. Trimming took off 7 bases at V and 7 bases at J, with 19 bases between the two ends. Germline V gene data show CDR1 as MNHEY and CDR2 as SVGAGI. The CDR3 nucleotides are TGTGCCAGCAAGGTCAGGACAGTGATCCTCGGGGAGCTGTTTTTT. Translation: CASKVRTVILGELFF.

This chain connects TRBV7-2 to TRBJ2-7, with TRBD2 matching 11 bases. Germline CDR1 reads SGHTA; CDR2 reads FQGNSA. J was trimmed by 2 bases and V by 1 base; bases with no gene match: 4. This CDR3 comprises 16 residues. CDR3 bases: TGTGCCAGCAGCTTAGATGGGACTAGCGGAACCTACGAGCAGTACTTC. It yields the protein CASSLDGTSGTYEQYF.

V usage is TRBV11-2 and J usage is TRBJ2-7; no reliable D call. Germline V gene lookup returns CDR1 SGHAT and CDR2 FQNNGV. The V end lost 2 bases, the J end lost 5 bases, and 16 bases lay between the germline ends. This CDR3 has 15 amino acids. The CDR3 is CASSLTRVLVDEQYF. The CDR3 bases are TGTGCCAGCAGCTTAACAAGGGTGCTAGTAGACGAGCAGTACTTC. The whole variable domain, filled in from reference TRBV11-2 and TRBJ2-7, reads EAGVAQSPRYKIIEKRQSVAFWCNPISGHATLYWYQQILGQGPKLLIQFQNNGVVDDSQLPKDRFSAERLKGVDSTLKIQPAKLEDSAVYLCASSLTRVLVDEQYFGPGTRLTVT.

The chain carries TRBV3-1 (or the pseudogene TRBV3-2) and TRBJ1-1, with D unresolved. The CDR3 runs to 12 residues. Germline V gives CDR1 LGHDT, CDR2 YNNKEL (reference sequence). V lost 0 bases to trimming and J lost 5 bases, with 4 bases between them. CDR3 protein: CASSQEGTEAFF. The CDR3 DNA reads TGTGCCAGCAGCCAAGAAGGGACTGAAGCTTTCTTT.

The J gene is TRBJ1-1, the V gene TRBV7-3; D ambiguous. This CDR3 has 13 amino acids. The germline V and J ends were trimmed by 5 bases and 1 base, with 8 bases remaining between them. CDR1 and CDR2 from the germline V gene are SGHTA and FQGTGA. The DNA of the CDR3 is TGTGCCAGCAGCCAAACAGCGAACACTGAAGCTTTCTTT. Translating it yields CASSQTANTEAFF.

The V gene is TRBV30, the J gene TRBJ1-1; 7 bases line up with TRBD1. The germline V gene has CDR1 GTSNPN and CDR2 SVGIG (reference sequence). The ends lost 3 bases at V and 1 base at J; junction bases unmatched: 5. This CDR3 contains 14 residues. CDR3 nucleotides: TGTGCCTGGAGACCGGGACAGCAGAACACTGAAGCTTTCTTT. Protein sequence: CAWRPGQQNTEAFF. The full variable domain, rest sourced from reference TRBV30 and TRBJ1-1, is SQTIHQWPATLVQPVGSPLSLECTVEGTSNPNLYWYRQAAGRGLQLLFYSVGIGQISSEVPQNLSASRPQDRQFILSSKKLLLSDSGFYLCAWRPGQQNTEAFFGQGTRLTVV.